This record concerns one T cell receptor (beta chain) sequence. Authors' processing steps: The assay estimated nucleated cells by amplifying reference gene primers. Profiling relied on immunoSEQ multiplex PCR, and the TCRdb table lists in-frame clones only, not all of them. For V, J and clone size, that table is used; D and trimming come from the DNA. The sample yields fewer than 300,000 clones, about 86% seen once. This entry belongs to a study of blood T cell repertoires in COVID-19. Overall study: Collection of acute and convalescent COVID-19 samples took place in the United States, Italy and Spain. PBMCs, B-cell-depleted T cells, or T cells provided the cDNA or gDNA that made up the material.

Trimming removed 3 bases at V and 0 bases at J, with 9 bases between. CDR3 size: 15 residues. Germline values: CDR1 LNHDA, CDR2 SQIVND (reference sequence). The chain is built from TRBV19 and TRBJ1-5; D remains unclear. Specimen: peripheral blood. This receptor was obtained from a person aged 65-85 years with COVID-19, enrolled during active disease. CDR3 amino acids: CASSMKQLSNQPQHF. Here the CDR3 DNA reads TGTGCCAGTAGTATGAAACAGCTTAGCAATCAGCCCCAGCATTTT.